The 20 T cell receptor beta chains below were found in one sample sequenced in a study of cytomegalovirus exposure and HLA in healthy donors. The PCR ran on 60 Vbeta and 13 Jbeta primers. Sequencing used immunoSEQ multiplex PCR; TCRdb keeps in-frame clones, though not all of them. The profile shows tens of thousands of clones, more than 60% of them singletons. The sample consisted of PBMCs. The receptors come from a man between 45 and 60 years old in good health and CMV-seropositive.

This clone was observed once. This chain connects TRBV5-6 to TRBJ2-2; 8 bases line up with TRBD1. Germline V gives CDR1 SGHDT, CDR2 YYEEEE. There are 16 residues in the CDR3. Germline trimming cut 2 bases from V and 7 bases from J; bases unmatched to any gene: 10. The CDR3 DNA follows: TGTGCCAGCAGCTTACGGACAGGGCGGCGTGGCGGGGAGCTGTTTTTT. It specifies CASSLRTGRRGGELFF. Based on the CDR3 plus reference TRBV5-6 and TRBJ2-2, the full variable domain is DAGVTQSPTHLIKTRGQQVTLRCSPKSGHDTVSWYQQALGQGPQFIFQYYEEEERQRGNFPDRFSGHQFPNYSSELNVNALLLGDSALYLCASSLRTGRRGGELFFGEGSRLTVL.

In this sample, this clone turned up a few times. The genes are TRBV18 and TRBJ1-1, with D possibly being TRBD1 (5 bases). Per germline, CDR1 KGHSH and CDR2 LQKENI. V gave up 6 bases and J gave up 1 base, with 9 bases separating them. The CDR3 loop spans 13 amino acids. This CDR3 reads CASSLGQNTEAFF. The CDR3 bases are TGTGCCAGCTCGCTCGGACAGAACACTGAAGCTTTCTTT.

Of note for this clone: Compared with germline, one end of the junction differs, possibly owing to a read error. The J gene is TRBJ1-5, the V gene TRBV2; D is unresolved. Germline-derived CDR1 and CDR2 are SNHLY and FYNNEI. This CDR3 is built from 13 residues. The CDR3, as DNA: TGTGCCAGCCGTGACGGTAGCAATCAGCCCCAGCATTTT. Translated: CASRDGSNQPQHF.

The chain employs TRBV2 and TRBJ2-1; D possibly corresponds to TRBD2 (5 bases). V shed 6 bases and J shed 0 bases, with 12 bases lying between them. Germline V CDR1 and CDR2: SNHLY, FYNNEI. The CDR3 covers 15 residues. CDR3 amino acids: CASSGRLTSYNEQFF. DNA for the CDR3: TGTGCCAGCAGCGGTAGACTAACCTCCTACAATGAGCAGTTCTTC.

This sequence joins TRBV7-3 and TRBJ1-5, with D possibly TRBD1 on 5 matching bases. The CDR3 totals 14 residues. Trimming removed 2 bases from V and 6 bases from J, with 11 bases in between. Germline V lookup: CDR1 SGHTA, CDR2 FQGTGA. The CDR3 here is CASSLQGRGQPQHF. DNA for the CDR3: TGTGCCAGCAGCTTACAGGGTAGAGGTCAGCCCCAGCATTTT.

Concerning this clone itself: Its ends do not fully match the called genes, so a read error is possible. Written as DNA, the CDR3 is TGTGCCAGCAGCCTAGGAATAGGGGGTTATGAGCAGTTCTTC. Amino acids: CASSLGIGGYEQFF. The chain joins TRBV13 to TRBJ2-1, with TRBD1 as a possible D gene (6 bases). Germline V lookup: CDR1 PRHDT, CDR2 FYEKMQ (reference sequence). The CDR3 is made up of 14 amino acids.

Remarks on this clone: The junction differs from germline at one of its ends, possibly a read error. The chain combines TRBV7-9 with TRBJ2-1, with 7 bases matching TRBD2. The V gene's germline CDR1 is SEHNR and CDR2 FQNEAQ (reference sequence). The CDR3 has 16 amino acids. This CDR3 is CSSSPRWGGPYNEQFF. The DNA of the CDR3 is TGTTCCAGCAGCCCCCGATGGGGAGGGCCCTACAATGAGCAGTTCTTC.

The chain joins TRBV11-2 to TRBJ2-3; no reliable D call. Trimming took off 2 bases at V and 1 base at J, with 10 bases between the two ends. CDR3 length equals 15 residues. CDR1 and CDR2 from the germline V gene are SGHAT and FQNNGV. The CDR3 here is CASSLRYARTDTQYF. CDR3 nucleotide sequence: TGTGCCAGCAGCTTACGCTACGCGCGCACAGATACGCAGTATTTT.

V gene TRBV27 combines with J gene TRBJ2-1; weak D call: TRBD2 (5 bases). The ends were cut back, 6 bases at V and 1 base at J, with 7 bases in the middle. The germline CDR1 and CDR2 sequences are MNHEY and SMNVEV (reference sequence). The CDR3 runs to 13 residues. CDR3 residues: CASRERSYNEQFF. The CDR3, as DNA: TGTGCCAGCAGAGAGCGGTCCTACAATGAGCAGTTCTTC.

The rearrangement joins TRBV4-3 to TRBJ2-7, with D tentatively TRBD1 (6 bases). The CDR3 has 14 amino acids. V was shortened by 2 bases and J by 0 bases, with 8 bases between the two germline ends. Germline lookup yields CDR1 LGHNA and CDR2 YSLEER. CDR3 in DNA: TGCGCCAGCAGCCAACCGGACAGCTCCTACGAGCAGTACTTC. This encodes CASSQPDSSYEQYF.

This rearrangement joins TRBV19 to TRBJ1-5, with D possibly being TRBD1 (5 bases). Looked up from germline, CDR1 is LNHDA and CDR2 is SQIVND (reference sequence). V lost 7 bases to trimming and J lost 4 bases, with 17 bases between them. The CDR3 is 15 residues long. The CDR3 nucleotides read TGTGCCAGTACCCTCCGGACACACGATAATCAGCCCCAGCATTTT. Its protein product is CASTLRTHDNQPQHF. The variable domain in full, completed from reference TRBV19 and TRBJ1-5, reads DGGITQSPKYLFRKEGQNVTLSCEQNLNHDAMYWYRQDPGQGLRLIYYSQIVNDFQKGDIAEGYSVSREKKESFPLTVTSAQKNPTAFYLCASTLRTHDNQPQHFGDGTRLSIL.

CDR3 nucleotides: TGTGCCAGCAGTCTGGGACCTCGGGAGGAAAAACTGTTTTTT. Encoded protein: CASSLGPREEKLFF. The chain recombines TRBV28 with TRBJ1-4, with TRBD1 as a possible D gene (5 bases). V was shortened by 5 bases and J by 8 bases, with 15 bases between the two germline ends. The CDR3 totals 14 residues. Germline V gene data show CDR1 as MDHEN and CDR2 as SYDVKM.

The chain is built from TRBV19 and TRBJ2-7; 7 bases map to TRBD1. V dropped 4 bases and J dropped 0; count of bases not matched to a gene: 6. The CDR3 extends over 15 amino acids. CDR1 LNHDA and CDR2 SQIVND come from the germline V gene (reference sequence). In nucleotides, the CDR3 is TGTGCCAGTAGTACGGGGACAGCAAGCTCCTACGAGCAGTACTTC. It yields the protein CASSTGTASSYEQYF. Drawing the rest from reference TRBV19 and TRBJ2-7, the complete variable domain is DGGITQSPKYLFRKEGQNVTLSCEQNLNHDAMYWYRQDPGQGLRLIYYSQIVNDFQKGDIAEGYSVSREKKESFPLTVTSAQKNPTAFYLCASSTGTASSYEQYFGPGTRLTVT.

The V call is TRBV28, the J call TRBJ2-3, with D unresolved. The CDR3 is 12 amino acids. The ends were cut back, 8 bases at V and 0 bases at J, with 6 bases in the middle. Germline V lookup: CDR1 MDHEN, CDR2 SYDVKM. Written as DNA, the CDR3 is TGTGCCAGCGCCGGGAGCACAGATACGCAGTATTTT. Protein sequence: CASAGSTDTQYF.

The table lists this clone with a few counts. Its ends do not fully match the called genes, so a read error is possible. V and J are TRBV7-9 and TRBJ2-7; 8 nucleotides line up with TRBD1. CDR1 and CDR2 (germline): SEHNR, FQNEAQ (reference sequence). The CDR3 has 16 amino acids. The CDR3 DNA reads TGTTCCAGCAGCCATCCGACCGGGACAGGTCGGGAAGAGCAGTACTTC. Translating it yields CSSSHPTGTGREEQYF.

This rearrangement joins TRBV5-1 to TRBJ2-5, with 7 bases aligning to TRBD1. The tail of the sequence fits TRBJ2-7 better, so the J call may be wrong. CDR3 length: 15 residues. Looked up from germline, CDR1 is SGHRS and CDR2 is YFSETQ. The CDR3 reads CASSSNAGTAYEQYF. The CDR3 DNA sequence: TGCGCCAGCAGCTCGAACGCCGGGACAGCTTACGAGCAGTACTTC.

In the case of this clone: At one of its ends the junction is not consistent with the germline gene, which may arise from a read error. This chain connects TRBV7-9 to TRBJ2-1; 8 positions agree with TRBD1. In germline, CDR1 is SEHNR, CDR2 FQNEAQ (reference sequence). The CDR3 is made up of 17 amino acids. CDR3 nucleotide sequence: TGTTCCAGCAGCTTAGCCCCCGGGACAGGAGCCGACAATGAGCAGTTCTTC. As protein: CSSSLAPGTGADNEQFF.

V is TRBV2 and J is TRBJ2-7; 7 nucleotides align to TRBD1. The CDR3 consists of 12 residues. Unmatched junction bases numbered 5, after V lost 10 bases and J lost 2 bases. Germline CDR1 is SNHLY and CDR2 is FYNNEI. The CDR3 coding sequence is TGTGCCACCCAGGGGGAACCCTACGAGCAGTACTTC. Its translation: CATQGEPYEQYF.

The CDR3 reads CASSSSGLGGADTQYF. As DNA, the CDR3 is TGTGCCAGCAGCTCCTCGGGACTAGGGGGGGCAGATACGCAGTATTTT. The V call is TRBV7-2, the J call TRBJ2-3; the match to TRBD2 covers 8 bases. CDR1 and CDR2 from the germline V gene are SGHTA and FQGNSA. The V segment lost 4 bases and the J segment 4 bases; nucleotides outside the gene matches: 10. The CDR3 sequence is 16 residues long.

The chain combines TRBV7-2 with TRBJ2-5, with 10 bases that match TRBD1. Germline CDR1 is SGHTA and CDR2 is FQGNSA. V lost 5 bases and J lost 5; bases outside the gene matches: 8. The CDR3 is 15 residues long. This CDR3 is CASSRTGTGVETQYF. DNA of the CDR3: TGTGCCAGCAGCCGGACGGGGACAGGGGTGGAGACCCAGTACTTC. Combining the CDR3 with reference TRBV7-2 and TRBJ2-5 gives the whole variable domain GAGVSQSPSNKVTEKGKDVELRCDPISGHTALYWYRQSLGQGLEFLIYFQGNSAPDKSGLPSDRFSAERTGGSVSTLTIQRTQQEDSAVYLCASSRTGTGVETQYFGPGTRLLVL.